Shown below are 25 T cell receptor beta chains from a single sample sequenced in a study of regulatory T cells in long-lasting Graves disease. To make TCR beta libraries, researchers used iRepertoire HTBI primers and Arm-PCR of CDR3 regions. TCRdb redid the calling of the multiplex PCR reads with MiXCR, one entry per CDR3 protein. The sample shows about 420,000 distinct CDR3 sequences, 20% to 30% of them seen only once. Time point in this sample: persistent/refractory GD, antithyroid drugs over 5 years with positive TRAb. Following extraction of RNA from PBMCs, that RNA was used to make the TCR library. The material was peripheral blood mononuclear cells (PBMCs), obtained when the disease was refractory, from a patient treated with antithyroid drugs. All receptors come from a female donor with Graves disease.

The chain uses TRBV7-2 and TRBJ2-3, with 9 bases that match TRBD2. Germline values: CDR1 SGHTA, CDR2 FQGNSA. V lost 2 bases, J lost 4 bases, and 10 bases stayed unmatched. This CDR3 has 17 residues. CDR3 coding DNA: TGTGCCAGCAGCTTACGGGGATTGGCGGGAGGGCCAGATACGCAGTATTTT. Residues: CASSLRGLAGGPDTQYF. Supplemented by reference TRBV7-2 and TRBJ2-3, the full variable domain reads GAGVSQSPSNKVTEKGKDVELRCDPISGHTALYWYRQSLGQGLEFLIYFQGNSAPDKSGLPSDRFSAERTGGSVSTLTIQRTQQEDSAVYLCASSLRGLAGGPDTQYFGPGTRLTVL.

The gene calls are TRBV25-1 and TRBJ2-2, with a weak D call TRBD2 (5 bases). In germline, CDR1 is MGHDK, CDR2 SYGVNS. The CDR3 totals 13 residues. Trimming removed 8 bases at V and 9 bases at J, with 16 bases between. CDR3 coding DNA: TGTGCCAGCCGATCGGGGTCTGGCAGGGAGCTGTTTTTT. Encoded protein: CASRSGSGRELFF.

The rearrangement joins TRBV6-1 to TRBJ1-1, with D possibly TRBD1 on 5 matching bases. Germline V gene sequence: CDR1 MNHNS, CDR2 SASEGT. Trimming removed 7 bases from V and 7 bases from J, with 16 bases in between. This CDR3 is 13 amino acids long. The CDR3: CASTRGVTDEAFF. The CDR3 DNA reads TGTGCCAGCACTCGAGGGGTTACTGATGAAGCTTTCTTT.

The rearrangement links TRBV19 to TRBJ1-5; D may be TRBD1 (5 bases). Trimming took 1 base from V and 7 from J, leaving 11 bases between them. Germline CDR1 LNHDA, CDR2 SQIVND (reference sequence). The CDR3 totals 14 residues. CDR3 region: CASSIGQGRQPQHF. CDR3 nucleotide sequence: TGTGCCAGTAGTATAGGGCAGGGCCGGCAGCCCCAGCATTTT.

This clonotype was seen a few times. CDR3 DNA: TGTGCCAGTATTAGAGGCCGGGCGGCCCAACACACTGAAGCTTTCTTT. It codes for CASIRGRAAQHTEAFF. The chain employs TRBV19 and TRBJ1-1; D not resolved. This CDR3 has 16 amino acids. From germline, CDR1 is LNHDA and CDR2 SQIVND (reference sequence). V lost 7 bases, J lost 3 bases, and 21 bases lay in between.

This clonotype has at least ten counts. The chain uses TRBV28 and TRBJ1-5; 7 bases are shared with TRBD1. The J segment lost 0 bases and the V segment lost 8 bases, leaving 7 bases of the junction unmatched. Germline V gives CDR1 MDHEN, CDR2 SYDVKM. The CDR3 extends over 15 amino acids. The CDR3: CASLTGSYSNQPQHF. Here the CDR3 DNA reads TGTGCCAGCCTGACAGGGAGCTATAGCAATCAGCCCCAGCATTTT.

This clonotype occurred many times. The DNA for the CDR3 is TGTGCCATCAGTGAATCTAAAAGACGGAGTCAGGGGACCCAGTACTTC. Its protein is CAISESKRRSQGTQYF. V usage is TRBV10-3 and J usage is TRBJ2-5; possible D gene TRBD1, 5 bases. The V and J ends lost 3 bases and 7 bases respectively, with 21 bases between them. Germline lookup yields CDR1 ENHRY and CDR2 SYGVKD. This CDR3 has 16 amino acids.

This clonotype has more than one count but fewer than ten. The genes are TRBV7-3 and TRBJ1-6; TRBD1 is a possible D gene (6 bases). V dropped 5 bases and J dropped 9 bases, with 17 bases sitting between them. This CDR3 region has 15 residues. Per germline, CDR1 SGHTA and CDR2 FQGTGA. CDR3 sequence: CASSLTGQTTSPLHF. The CDR3 DNA follows: TGTGCCAGCAGCCTTACTGGACAGACGACTTCACCCCTCCACTTT.

Ten or more counts support this clonotype. The rearrangement joins TRBV6-1 to TRBJ1-2; TRBD1 is a possible D gene (5 bases). Germline V gene sequence: CDR1 MNHNS, CDR2 SASEGT. The CDR3 contains 16 residues. Trimming cost V 6 bases and J 3 bases, with 20 bases left between them. The CDR3 DNA reads TGTGCCAGCAGCGACGTGGGTAGGGGCCGAGACTATGGCTACACCTTC. Translation gives CASSDVGRGRDYGYTF.

This clonotype was seen more than once but under ten times. The CDR3 protein is CASSSRSGTQKGYTF. The CDR3 DNA reads TGTGCCAGCAGCTCCCGTTCCGGGACACAGAAAGGCTACACCTTC. The V gene is TRBV7-8, the J gene TRBJ1-2, with D tentatively TRBD1 (6 bases). The V gene lost 4 bases and the J gene lost 8 bases, with 20 bases spanning the gap. Germline-derived CDR1 and CDR2 are SGHVS and FQNEAQ. CDR3 size: 15 residues.

This clonotype was observed a few times. CDR3 region: CASSTWTGTGYEQYF. CDR3 bases: TGCGCCAGCAGCACATGGACAGGGACAGGCTACGAGCAGTACTTC. The chain joins TRBV5-1 to TRBJ2-7, with 8 bases identical to TRBD1. Per germline, CDR1 SGHRS and CDR2 YFSETQ. The CDR3 loop spans 15 amino acids. V lost 4 bases and J lost 3; bases outside the gene matches: 9.

This clonotype was detected many times. This chain connects TRBV2 to TRBJ1-4, with no clear D. Trimming shortened V by 3 bases and J by 4 bases, and 9 bases separated the two germline ends. CDR3 size: 14 residues. Germline assignment: CDR1 SNHLY and CDR2 FYNNEI. In DNA form, the CDR3 reads TGTGCCAGCAGTGACGAGGGATTTAATGAAAAACTGTTTTTT. It is translated as CASSDEGFNEKLFF.

This clonotype occurred a few times. V gene TRBV18 combines with J gene TRBJ2-7, with 10 bases identical to TRBD1. Per the germline V gene, CDR1 is KGHSH and CDR2 is LQKENI. V trimming: 6 bases; J trimming: 1 base; junction bases outside the gene matches: 3. CDR3 size: 14 residues. Written as DNA, the CDR3 is TGTGCCAGCTCCGGGACAGGGGTTTCCTACGAGCAGTACTTC. This encodes CASSGTGVSYEQYF.

This clonotype occurred a few times. This sequence joins TRBV29-1 and TRBJ1-2; 7 bases match TRBD1. V lost 8 bases, J lost 4 bases, and 4 bases stayed unmatched. Germline loops: CDR1 SQVTM, CDR2 ANQGSEA. The CDR3 loop spans 11 amino acids. The CDR3 DNA is TGCAGCTTCTGGACAGGCTATGGCTACACCTTC. Its protein product is CSFWTGYGYTF. Full variable domain (rest looked up from reference TRBV29-1 and TRBJ1-2): SAVISQKPSRDICQRGTSLTIQCQVDSQVTMMFWYRQQPGQSLTLIATANQGSEATYESGFVIDKFPISRPNLTFSTLTVSNMSPEDSSIYLCSFWTGYGYTFGSGTRLTVV.

This clonotype was seen only a few times. For the CDR3, the DNA is TGTGCCAGCAGCTTATTCCAGGGTGGCGAGCAGTACTTC. Translating gives CASSLFQGGEQYF. The genes are TRBV7-3 and TRBJ2-7; D is perhaps TRBD1 (5 bases). Trimming cost V 2 bases and J 6 bases, with 11 bases left between them. Germline V gene data show CDR1 as SGHTA and CDR2 as FQGTGA. This CDR3 is built from 13 residues.

In its sample, this clonotype was seen many times. The chain employs TRBV12-3 or TRBV12-4 and TRBJ1-2; D unresolved. The CDR3 contains 11 residues. V lost 5 bases and J 3 bases, leaving 4 bases between the germline ends. The CDR3 is CASSRDYGYTF. DNA of the CDR3: TGTGCCAGCAGTCGTGACTATGGCTACACCTTC.

This clonotype was counted many times. The V gene is TRBV20-1, the J gene TRBJ1-2; 9 positions match TRBD1. V dropped 6 bases and J dropped 8; count of bases not matched to a gene: 7. Germline V gene lookup returns CDR1 DFQATT and CDR2 SNEGSKA (reference sequence). The CDR3 extends over 12 amino acids. The CDR3 spells CSARGQGFGYTF. In DNA, the CDR3 is TGCAGTGCAAGGGGACAGGGATTCGGCTACACCTTC.

The V call is TRBV7-8, the J call TRBJ1-1, with a possible D match to TRBD1 (5 bases). The ends were cut back, 4 bases at V and 1 base at J, with 13 bases in the middle. Germline CDR1 is SGHVS and CDR2 is FQNEAQ. There are 15 residues in the CDR3. The CDR3 nucleotides are TGTGCCAGCAGCTCCCTAGGGACGGGGAACACTGAAGCTTTCTTT. Amino acid sequence: CASSSLGTGNTEAFF. Variable domain in full (rest from reference TRBV7-8 and TRBJ1-1): GAGVSQSPRYKVAKRGQDVALRCDPISGHVSLFWYQQALGQGPEFLTYFQNEAQLDKSGLPSDRFFAERPEGSVSTLKIQRTQQEDSAVYLCASSSLGTGNTEAFFGQGTRLTVV.

This clonotype turned up a few times. This chain joins TRBV27 and TRBJ2-4; D call uncertain. Trimming took off 5 bases at V and 6 bases at J, with 17 bases between the two ends. The CDR3 totals 15 residues. In germline, CDR1 is MNHEY, CDR2 SMNVEV (reference sequence). The chain's CDR3 is CASSLIGEPRNIQYF. The CDR3 bases are TGTGCCAGCAGTCTAATTGGAGAGCCGCGAAACATTCAGTACTTC.

A word on this clonotype: The junction departs from germline at one end; a sequencing error may be responsible. The chain links TRBV7-2 to TRBJ2-2; 8 bases line up with TRBD2. Germline assignment: CDR1 SGHTA and CDR2 FQGNSA. The length of the CDR3 is 13 residues. CDR3 sequence reads: CATRLAKTGELFF. The CDR3, as DNA: TGTGCCACCCGACTAGCGAAGACCGGGGAGCTGTTTTTT.

On this clonotype itself: It may be a read error: a sequence one base away is much more abundant. The V and J genes are TRBV2 and TRBJ1-1, with a possible D match to TRBD1 (5 bases). The CDR3 sequence is 15 residues long. The V end was cut by 7 bases, the J end by 6 bases, with 21 bases between. The germline gives CDR1 SNHLY, CDR2 FYNNEI. CDR3 in DNA: TGTGCCAGCACCCTGCGGGGAGGGGACCTCCCTGAAGCTTTCTTT. Amino acids: CASTLRGGDLPEAFF.

This clonotype appeared a few times. The V and J genes are TRBV25-1 and TRBJ2-7; D not certain. CDR1 and CDR2 from the germline V gene are MGHDK and SYGVNS. V lost 3 bases and J 7 bases, leaving 10 bases between the germline ends. The CDR3 runs to 12 residues. The CDR3 DNA sequence: TGTGCCAGCAGTGATGCCTTTTGGGAGCAGTACTTC. It codes for CASSDAFWEQYF.

The CDR3: CASSLSWRVNTGELFF. The CDR3 DNA reads TGTGCCAGCAGTTTATCCTGGAGGGTAAACACCGGGGAGCTGTTTTTT. The V and J genes are TRBV27 and TRBJ2-2, with a possible D match to TRBD2 (6 bases). The germline V gene has CDR1 MNHEY and CDR2 SMNVEV (reference sequence). This CDR3 has 16 amino acids. V was trimmed by 0 bases and J by 2 bases, leaving 10 bases between them.

Concerning this clonotype: A much larger clone sits a single nucleotide away, making a read error possible. The chain recombines TRBV6-1 with TRBJ2-7, with TRBD2 identical over 7 bases. The germline CDR1 and CDR2 sequences are MNHNS and SASEGT. The length of the CDR3 is 14 residues. CDR3 protein: CAISASGLLKEQYF. The CDR3, as DNA: TGTGCCATCAGTGCATCGGGACTACTTAAGGAGCAGTACTTC.

V usage is TRBV2 and J usage is TRBJ2-7; 13 bases line up with TRBD2. The CDR3 is 14 residues long. V was pared by 6 bases and J by 9 bases, with 8 bases of the junction left unmatched. Germline V CDR1 and CDR2: SNHLY, FYNNEI. The CDR3 region is CASRGTSGTAGQYF. In DNA form, the CDR3 reads TGTGCCAGCAGGGGGACTAGCGGGACCGCTGGGCAGTACTTC.